The 32 T cell receptor beta chains presented below share a single source sample, sequenced in a study of OX40 agonist ivuxolimab in advanced cancers. The protocol was immunoSEQ multiplex PCR, while the TCRdb copy is restricted to in-frame clones and leaves out a portion. The sample has about 50,000 clones; around nine tenths are singletons. The material was CD4+ or CD8+ T cells sorted from blood, obtained in a trial of the OX40 agonist ivuxolimab. The receptors were sampled from an adult with an advanced solid tumor such as melanoma, head and neck, liver or kidney cancer.

The chain is built from TRBV27 and TRBJ1-2; D is uncertain. This CDR3 has 15 amino acids. V gave up 0 bases and J gave up 3 bases, with 11 bases separating them. The germline V gene has CDR1 MNHEY and CDR2 SMNVEV (reference sequence). The CDR3 loop is CASSLSPTVYYGYTF. CDR3 DNA sequence: TGTGCCAGCAGTTTATCCCCCACAGTTTACTATGGCTACACCTTC.

J is TRBJ2-2 and V is TRBV6-1; 8 bases fit TRBD1. The CDR3 has 15 amino acids. The V and J ends lost 3 bases and 6 bases, in that order; junction bases with no gene match: 6. The germline V gene encodes CDR1 MNHNS and CDR2 SASEGT. The CDR3 sequence: CASSERTGPAGELFF. The CDR3 DNA reads TGTGCCAGCAGTGAGCGGACAGGGCCGGCCGGGGAGCTGTTTTTT.

The chain carries TRBV6-5 and TRBJ1-1; D may be TRBD1 (6 bases). CDR1 and CDR2 (germline): MNHEY, SVGAGI. Trimming took 4 bases from V and 1 from J, leaving 10 bases between them. The length of the CDR3 is 14 residues. In nucleotides, the CDR3 is TGTGCCAGCAGTTTGACGACAGGGAACACTGAAGCTTTCTTT. Translation: CASSLTTGNTEAFF.

The genes are TRBV7-6 and TRBJ1-5; a weak D match, TRBD1 (5 bases). With 3 bases removed from V and 6 bases from J, the gap between germline ends came to 12 bases. The CDR3 is 14 residues long. Germline CDR1 SGHVS, CDR2 FNYEAQ. DNA of the CDR3: TGTGCCAGCAGCTTGTCACAGGCTAGTCAGCCCCAGCATTTT. The encoded protein is CASSLSQASQPQHF.

In this sample, this clone turned up a few times. This chain connects TRBV7-9 to TRBJ1-2; no clear D gene. CDR3 size: 12 residues. V was cut by 0 bases and J by 6 bases, with 5 bases left in between. Germline values: CDR1 SEHNR, CDR2 FQNEAQ (reference sequence). The DNA for the CDR3 is TGTGCCAGCAGCTTAGCCCAGGATGGCTACACCTTC. As protein: CASSLAQDGYTF.

The rearrangement links TRBV29-1 to TRBJ2-1; D is uncertain. The CDR3 covers 11 residues. Germline CDR1 reads SQVTM; CDR2 reads ANQGSEA. The V end was cut by 6 bases, the J end by 7 bases, with 10 bases between. CDR3 in DNA: TGCAGCGTGGCAAGCGTGAATGAGCAGTTCTTC. Residues: CSVASVNEQFF.

The chain carries TRBV28 and TRBJ2-5; D is undetermined. This CDR3 comprises 14 residues. Germline V gene data show CDR1 as MDHEN and CDR2 as SYDVKM. V was cut by 6 bases and J by 2 bases, with 13 bases left in between. The CDR3 protein is CASSHDGKQETQYF. The CDR3 bases are TGTGCCAGCAGCCACGACGGAAAACAAGAGACCCAGTACTTC. Full variable domain (missing parts from reference TRBV28 and TRBJ2-5): DVKVTQSSRYLVKRTGEKVFLECVQDMDHENMFWYRQDPGLGLRLIYFSYDVKMKEKGDIPEGYSVSREKKERFSLILESASTNQTSMYLCASSHDGKQETQYFGPGTRLLVL.

The gene calls are TRBV7-9 and TRBJ2-7, with TRBD1 matching over 10 bases. Germline-derived CDR1 and CDR2 are SEHNR and FQNEAQ (reference sequence). The V segment lost 4 bases and the J segment 4 bases; nucleotides outside the gene matches: 7. The CDR3 consists of 15 residues. CDR3 region: CASSYGQGDFYEQYF. The CDR3 nucleotides read TGTGCCAGCAGCTACGGACAGGGGGACTTTTACGAGCAGTACTTC.

V gene TRBV19 combines with J gene TRBJ2-1; D is unresolved. CDR1 is LNHDA and CDR2 is SQIVND in the germline V gene (reference sequence). V was pared by 0 bases and J by 4 bases, with 4 bases between. This CDR3 contains 13 residues. The CDR3 protein is CASSIDRYNEQFF. The CDR3 coding sequence is TGTGCCAGTAGTATAGATCGGTACAATGAGCAGTTCTTC. Full variable domain (remainder filled in from reference TRBV19 and TRBJ2-1): DGGITQSPKYLFRKEGQNVTLSCEQNLNHDAMYWYRQDPGQGLRLIYYSQIVNDFQKGDIAEGYSVSREKKESFPLTVTSAQKNPTAFYLCASSIDRYNEQFFGPGTRLTVL.

The chain couples TRBV5-4 to TRBJ2-3, with D possibly TRBD2 on 6 matching bases. This CDR3 comprises 14 residues. The germline V gene has CDR1 SGHNT and CDR2 YYREEE (reference sequence). Trimming left V 0 bases short and J 11 bases short, with 16 bases between. The DNA of the CDR3 is TGTGCCAGCAGCTTGGTTGGTAGCGGCCTCGGGCAGTATTTT. Encoded protein: CASSLVGSGLGQYF.

The chain joins TRBV4-1 to TRBJ1-1; the D is unclear. The germline V and J ends were trimmed by 7 bases and 4 bases, with 16 bases remaining between them. The CDR3 loop spans 14 amino acids. The germline gives CDR1 MGHRA, CDR2 YSYEKL. The CDR3 DNA reads TGCGCCAGCACCAACCCCTCCCCCGGCACTGAAGCTTTCTTT. Its protein product is CASTNPSPGTEAFF.

The chain employs TRBV30 and TRBJ2-3; TRBD2 matches at 9 bases. J lost 1 base, V lost 3 bases, and 20 bases had no gene match. CDR1 and CDR2 (germline): GTSNPN, SVGIG (reference sequence). The CDR3 length is 20 residues. The CDR3 bases are TGTGCCTGGAGGCAGGTCGCTTGGGCTAGCGGGATGCTTGGCACAGATACGCAGTATTTT. This translates into CAWRQVAWASGMLGTDTQYF.

The chain is built from TRBV27 and TRBJ2-2; 8 bases fit TRBD2. Germline CDR1 and CDR2: MNHEY and SMNVEV (reference sequence). The CDR3 loop spans 16 amino acids. Losses at the gene ends were 5 bases for V and 5 bases for J; bases not matched to a gene: 10. CDR3 residues: CASSTRSGGLTGELFF. CDR3 coding DNA: TGTGCCAGCAGTACCCGATCGGGGGGGCTTACCGGGGAGCTGTTTTTT.

The rearrangement links TRBV5-1 to TRBJ2-3; D unclear. The CDR3 extends over 17 amino acids. Trimming pared 0 bases from V and 2 bases from J, leaving 16 bases between. The germline V gene encodes CDR1 SGHRS and CDR2 YFSETQ. The CDR3 nucleotides are TGCGCCAGCAGCTTGGATTATGGGCGGACCTACACAGATACGCAGTATTTT. This gives the protein CASSLDYGRTYTDTQYF. The full variable domain, with the rest looked up from reference TRBV5-1 and TRBJ2-3, is KAGVTQTPRYLIKTRGQQVTLSCSPISGHRSVSWYQQTPGQGLQFLFEYFSETQRNKGNFPGRFSGRQFSNSRSEMNVSTLELGDSALYLCASSLDYGRTYTDTQYFGPGTRLTVL.

The chain recombines TRBV4-1 with TRBJ2-1; TRBD2 aligns across 9 bases. This CDR3 has 17 amino acids. J lost 2 bases, V lost 0 bases, and 5 bases had no gene match. Germline lookup yields CDR1 MGHRA and CDR2 YSYEKL. CDR3: CASSQEMRGGPYNEQFF. CDR3 sequence (DNA): TGCGCCAGCAGCCAAGAAATGCGGGGGGGCCCCTACAATGAGCAGTTCTTC.

The J gene is TRBJ2-5, the V gene TRBV5-4, with 8 nucleotides matching TRBD2. After removal of 0 bases from V and 1 base from J, the junction contained 2 bases not matched to a gene. CDR1 is SGHNT, CDR2 YYREEE, per germline (reference sequence). The CDR3 contains 15 residues. CDR3 in amino acids: CASSLDGGAQETQYF. In DNA form, the CDR3 reads TGTGCCAGCAGCTTGGACGGGGGGGCCCAAGAGACCCAGTACTTC.

DNA of the CDR3: TGTGCCAGTAGTAAAAACAGGGGCTACCAAGAGACCCAGTACTTC. It yields the protein CASSKNRGYQETQYF. The chain has TRBV19 and TRBJ2-5; 7 bases are shared with TRBD1. V trimming: 4 bases; J trimming: 0 bases; junction bases outside the gene matches: 5. CDR3 length: 15 amino acids. The germline CDR1 and CDR2 sequences are LNHDA and SQIVND (reference sequence). Drawing the rest from reference TRBV19 and TRBJ2-5, the complete variable domain is DGGITQSPKYLFRKEGQNVTLSCEQNLNHDAMYWYRQDPGQGLRLIYYSQIVNDFQKGDIAEGYSVSREKKESFPLTVTSAQKNPTAFYLCASSKNRGYQETQYFGPGTRLLVL.

This CDR3 is CASSQEPLGGAGAGELFF. The CDR3 bases are TGTGCCAGCAGCCAAGAGCCTCTAGGGGGCGCTGGGGCCGGGGAGCTGTTTTTT. The V call is TRBV4-2, the J call TRBJ2-2, with 7 bases aligning to TRBD1. Per the germline V gene, CDR1 is LGHNA and CDR2 is YNFKEQ. Germline trimming cut 0 bases from V and 6 bases from J; bases unmatched to any gene: 13. There are 18 residues in the CDR3.

The chain employs TRBV6-5 and TRBJ1-5; D remains unclear. Deletions cut 4 bases from V and 0 bases from J, with 10 bases between. The CDR3 is 15 amino acids. Germline values: CDR1 MNHEY, CDR2 SVGAGI. DNA for the CDR3: TGTGCCAGCAGTTTCACCGGGGATAGCAATCAGCCCCAGCATTTT. Translated: CASSFTGDSNQPQHF.

The V gene is TRBV20-1, the J gene TRBJ1-2, with D possibly TRBD1 on 6 matching bases. CDR1 is DFQATT, CDR2 SNEGSKA, per germline (reference sequence). This CDR3 has 11 amino acids. V lost 5 bases, J lost 6 bases, and 10 bases lay in between. The chain's CDR3 is CSARGLDGYTF. The CDR3 bases are TGCAGTGCTCGGGGGCTAGATGGCTACACCTTC.

The V gene is TRBV6-6, the J gene TRBJ2-7; D remains ambiguous. V lost 6 bases and J lost 2, with 11 bases in between. CDR3 length: 13 amino acids. Germline loops: CDR1 MNHNY, CDR2 SVGAGI (reference sequence). The CDR3 protein is CASSDLLTYEQYF. CDR3 bases: TGTGCCAGCAGCGACTTATTAACCTACGAGCAGTACTTC.

V is TRBV6-6 and J is TRBJ1-1, with 8 positions matching TRBD1. The CDR3 is 15 residues long. The V segment lost 4 bases and the J segment 4 bases; nucleotides outside the gene matches: 8. Germline lookup yields CDR1 MNHNY and CDR2 SVGAGI (reference sequence). CDR3 nucleotides: TGTGCCAGCAGTTCTACCAGGGGGCAGGGCACTGAAGCTTTCTTT. It yields the protein CASSSTRGQGTEAFF.

V and J are TRBV18 and TRBJ1-1; D is unresolved. Germline V gives CDR1 KGHSH, CDR2 LQKENI. V dropped 3 bases and J dropped 3 bases, with 5 bases sitting between them. CDR3 length: 12 amino acids. CDR3 amino acids: CASSPVYTEAFF. The CDR3 region has the DNA TGTGCCAGCTCACCCGTGTACACTGAAGCTTTCTTT.

This sequence joins TRBV7-3 and TRBJ2-2; tentatively, D is TRBD2 (6 bases). The V and J ends lost 2 bases and 5 bases respectively, with 12 bases between them. CDR3 size: 15 residues. CDR1 is SGHTA and CDR2 is FQGTGA in the germline V gene. CDR3 sequence (DNA): TGTGCCAGCAGCTTATCGGGGGATCCAACCGGGGAGCTGTTTTTT. Protein product: CASSLSGDPTGELFF. Full variable domain (remainder filled in from reference TRBV7-3 and TRBJ2-2): GAGVSQTPSNKVTEKGKYVELRCDPISGHTALYWYRQSLGQGPEFLIYFQGTGAADDSGLPNDRFFAVRPEGSVSTLKIQRTERGDSAVYLCASSLSGDPTGELFFGEGSRLTVL.

The J gene is TRBJ2-7, the V gene TRBV7-9; D gene unclear. Looked up from germline, CDR1 is SEHNR and CDR2 is FQNEAQ (reference sequence). CDR3 size: 14 residues. V lost 5 bases and J lost 2, with 13 bases in between. CDR3 nucleotides: TGTGCCAGCAGCCCGGACGAAGTTACCTACGAGCAGTACTTC. Translation: CASSPDEVTYEQYF.

The CDR3 bases are TGTGCCAGCAGCCTCGGACAGGTTCTGGAGACCCAGTACTTC. Its translation is CASSLGQVLETQYF. The chain couples TRBV7-9 to TRBJ2-5; 7 bases are shared with TRBD1. CDR1 is SEHNR, CDR2 FQNEAQ, per germline (reference sequence). The V and J ends lost 5 bases and 5 bases, in that order; junction bases with no gene match: 8. CDR3 length: 14 residues. Drawing the rest from reference TRBV7-9 and TRBJ2-5, the complete variable domain is DTGVSQNPRHKITKRGQNVTFRCDPISEHNRLYWYRQTLGQGPEFLTYFQNEAQLEKSRLLSDRFSAERPKGSFSTLEIQRTEQGDSAMYLCASSLGQVLETQYFGPGTRLLVL.

In DNA, the CDR3 is TGTGCCAGCAGCTTGTGGTCCAGGGACCCCTACGAGCAGTACTTC. Its translation is CASSLWSRDPYEQYF. The genes are TRBV5-6 and TRBJ2-7; D might be TRBD1 or TRBD2, each matching 5 bases. CDR1 is SGHDT, CDR2 YYEEEE, per germline. Trimming cost V 1 base and J 2 bases, with 13 bases left between them. The CDR3 contains 15 residues.

This rearrangement joins TRBV6-5 to TRBJ2-7; maybe TRBD1 (5 bases). V gave up 10 bases and J gave up 2 bases, with 12 bases separating them. Germline lookup yields CDR1 MNHEY and CDR2 SVGAGI. The CDR3 loop spans 12 amino acids. The CDR3 nucleotides are TGTGCCACCAGGGTGGACGCCTACGAGCAGTACTTC. Encoded protein: CATRVDAYEQYF.

The rearrangement uses TRBV7-3 and TRBJ2-3; D is unresolved. CDR1 is SGHTA and CDR2 is FQGTGA in the germline V gene. The CDR3 is 16 amino acids. Trimming shortened V by 1 base and J by 0 bases, and 11 bases separated the two germline ends. CDR3 sequence (DNA): TGTGCCAGCAGCTTAAGTTTCGCCTCTAGCACAGATACGCAGTATTTT. Translation gives CASSLSFASSTDTQYF.

The V call is TRBV28, the J call TRBJ1-2; D unresolved. V gave up 7 bases and J gave up 8 bases, with 35 bases separating them. This CDR3 is built from 19 residues. CDR1 is MDHEN, CDR2 SYDVKM, per germline. The CDR3 loop is CASNPYPILTGEVFGGYTF. CDR3 bases: TGTGCCAGCAACCCTTACCCCATCCTGACTGGGGAAGTTTTCGGCGGCTACACCTTC.

The chain recombines TRBV6-5 with TRBJ2-3; D remains ambiguous. CDR1 MNHEY and CDR2 SVGAGI come from the germline V gene. V shed 4 bases and J shed 3 bases, with 11 bases lying between them. CDR3 length equals 14 residues. CDR3 sequence: CASSFLQVTDTQYF. CDR3 DNA sequence: TGTGCCAGCAGTTTCCTCCAGGTGACAGATACGCAGTATTTT.

This clone was found a few times. CDR3 in amino acids: CASSPGGYEQYV. In nucleotides, the CDR3 is TGTGCCAGCAGTCCTGGGGGCTACGAGCAGTACGTC. The chain employs TRBV28 and TRBJ2-7; D may match TRBD1 or TRBD2 (5 bases each). CDR3 size: 12 residues. The V end was cut by 5 bases, the J end by 3 bases, with 8 bases between. Germline CDR1 MDHEN, CDR2 SYDVKM.